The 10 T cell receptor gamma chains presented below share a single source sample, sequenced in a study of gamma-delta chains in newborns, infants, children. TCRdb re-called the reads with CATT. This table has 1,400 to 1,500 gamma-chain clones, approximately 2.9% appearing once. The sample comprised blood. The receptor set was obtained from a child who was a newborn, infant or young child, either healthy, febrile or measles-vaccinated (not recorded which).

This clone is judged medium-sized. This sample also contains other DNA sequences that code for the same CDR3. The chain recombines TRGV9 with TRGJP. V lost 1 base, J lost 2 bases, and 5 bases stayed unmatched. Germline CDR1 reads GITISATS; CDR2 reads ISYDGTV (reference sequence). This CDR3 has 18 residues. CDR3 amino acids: CALWEVNRQELGKKIKVF. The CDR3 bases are TGTGCCTTGTGGGAGGTTAACCGGCAAGAGTTGGGCAAAAAAATCAAGGTATTT.

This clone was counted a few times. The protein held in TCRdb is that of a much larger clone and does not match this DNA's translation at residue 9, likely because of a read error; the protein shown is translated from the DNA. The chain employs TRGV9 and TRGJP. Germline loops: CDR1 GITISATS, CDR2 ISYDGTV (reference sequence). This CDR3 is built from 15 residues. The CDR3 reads CALWEVELDKKIKVF. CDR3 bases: TGTGCCTTGTGGGAGGTGGAGTTGGACAAAAAAATCAAGGTATTT.

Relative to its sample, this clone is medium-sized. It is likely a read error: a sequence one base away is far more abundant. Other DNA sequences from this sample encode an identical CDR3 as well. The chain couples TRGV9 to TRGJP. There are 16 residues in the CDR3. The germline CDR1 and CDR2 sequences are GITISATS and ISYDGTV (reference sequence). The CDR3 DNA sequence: TGTGCCTTGTGGGAGGTGCAAGAGCTGGGCAAAAAAATCAAGGTATTT. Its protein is CALWEVQELGKKIKVF.

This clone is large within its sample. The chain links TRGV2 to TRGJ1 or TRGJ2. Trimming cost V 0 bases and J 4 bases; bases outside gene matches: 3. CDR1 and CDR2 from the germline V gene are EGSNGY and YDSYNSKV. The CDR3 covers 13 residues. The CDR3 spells CATWDGLYYKKLF. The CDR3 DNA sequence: TGTGCCACCTGGGACGGGCTCTATTATAAGAAACTCTTT.

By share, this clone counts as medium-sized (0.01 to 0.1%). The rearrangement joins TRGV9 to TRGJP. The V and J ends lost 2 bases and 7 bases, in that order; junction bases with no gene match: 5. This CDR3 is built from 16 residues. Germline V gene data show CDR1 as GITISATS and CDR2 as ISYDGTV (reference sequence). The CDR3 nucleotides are TGTGCCTTGTGGGAGGGCCACGAGTTGGGCAAAAAAATCAAGGTATTT. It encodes CALWEGHELGKKIKVF.

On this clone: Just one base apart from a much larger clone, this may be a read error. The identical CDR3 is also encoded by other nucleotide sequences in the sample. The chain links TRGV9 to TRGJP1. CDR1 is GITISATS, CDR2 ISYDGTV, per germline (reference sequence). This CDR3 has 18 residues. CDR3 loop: CALWEVSGTNTTGWFKIF. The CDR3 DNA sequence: TGCGCCTTGTGGGAGGTATCAGGGACAAATACCACTGGTTGGTTCAAGATATTT.

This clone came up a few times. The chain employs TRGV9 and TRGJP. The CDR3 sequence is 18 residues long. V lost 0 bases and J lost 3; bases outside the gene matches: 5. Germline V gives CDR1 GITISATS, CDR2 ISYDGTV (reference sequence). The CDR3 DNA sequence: TGTGCCTTGTGGGAGGTGCTTTCGCAAGAGTTGGGCAAAAAAATCAAGGTATTT. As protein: CALWEVLSQELGKKIKVF.

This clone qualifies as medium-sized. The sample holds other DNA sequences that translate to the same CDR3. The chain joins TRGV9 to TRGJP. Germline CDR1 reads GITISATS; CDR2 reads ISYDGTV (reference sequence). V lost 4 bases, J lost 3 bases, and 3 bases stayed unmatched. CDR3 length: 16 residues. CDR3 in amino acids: CALWESQELGKKIKVF. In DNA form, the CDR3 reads TGTGCCTTGTGGGAATCGCAAGAGTTGGGCAAAAAAATCAAGGTATTT.

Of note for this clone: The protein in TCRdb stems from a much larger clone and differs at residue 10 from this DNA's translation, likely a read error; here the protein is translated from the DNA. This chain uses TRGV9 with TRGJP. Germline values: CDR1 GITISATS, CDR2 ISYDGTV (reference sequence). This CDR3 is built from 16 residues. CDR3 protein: CALWDLQELSKKIKVF. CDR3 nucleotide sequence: TGTGCCTTGTGGGACCTCCAAGAGTTGAGCAAAAAAATCAAGGTATTT.

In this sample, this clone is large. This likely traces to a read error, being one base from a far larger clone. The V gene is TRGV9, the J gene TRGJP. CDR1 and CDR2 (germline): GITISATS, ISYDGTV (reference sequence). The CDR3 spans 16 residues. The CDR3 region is CALWEVQQLGKKIKVF. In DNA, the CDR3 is TGTGCCTTGTGGGAGGTGCAACAGTTGGGCAAAAAAATCAAGGTATTT.